This is a list of T cell receptor beta chains from one sample in a study of cytomegalovirus exposure and HLA in healthy donors. Clones were read by immunoSEQ multiplex PCR, and TCRdb kept only the in-frame ones, dropping some. The repertoire holds some 150,000 clones, approximately 79% seen once, with roughly 2% in the top ten. The sample comprised PBMCs. These receptors came from a man in his forties or fifties in good health and CMV-seronegative. CDR3s include the opening cysteine and the closing phenylalanine or tryptophan. The order of the fields is V gene, clone size, D gene, J gene, CDR3 protein, CDR3 DNA. A D gene is named only where the DNA matches it firmly. The size field is filled for only some rows; it gives once, few, many or a size class.

V: TRBV4-1; size: -; D: -; J: TRBJ2-1; CDR3: CASSQGGRGIGNEQFF; DNA: TGCGCCAGCAGCCAAGGGGGGCGGGGGATAGGGAATGAGCAGTTCTTC
V: TRBV5-4; size: -; D: -; J: TRBJ2-1; CDR3: CASSWSSSYNEQFF; DNA: TGTGCCAGCAGCTGGTCTAGCTCCTACAATGAGCAGTTCTTC
V: TRBV18; size: -; D: TRBD1; J: TRBJ2-5; CDR3: CASSPSGTAYQETQYF; DNA: TGTGCCAGCTCACCGTCCGGGACAGCGTACCAAGAGACCCAGTACTTC
V: TRBV6-5; size: -; D: -; J: TRBJ2-2; CDR3: CASSYHLAGELFF; DNA: TGTGCCAGCAGTTACCATCTAGCCGGGGAGCTGTTTTTT
V: TRBV5-6; size: -; D: -; J: TRBJ2-3; CDR3: CASSEEGLSTDTQYF; DNA: TGTGCCAGCAGCGAAGAGGGATTAAGCACAGATACGCAGTATTTT
V: TRBV10-3; size: -; D: TRBD1; J: TRBJ1-5; CDR3: CAISVRGNRGQGPPQPQHF; DNA: TGTGCCATCAGTGTTAGGGGGAATAGGGGACAGGGCCCCCCTCAGCCCCAGCATTTT
V: TRBV11-2; size: once; D: -; J: TRBJ2-1; CDR3: CASSSDNEQFF; DNA: TGTGCCAGCAGCTCTGACAATGAGCAGTTCTTC
V: TRBV5-1; size: -; D: TRBD2; J: TRBJ2-7; CDR3: CASSLVASGRDEQYF; DNA: TGCGCCAGCAGCTTGGTGGCTAGCGGGAGGGACGAGCAGTACTTC
V: TRBV7-9; size: -; D: -; J: TRBJ1-4; CDR3: CASSLLVGGGGEKLFF; DNA: TGTGCCAGCAGCTTACTCGTCGGAGGAGGCGGCGAAAAACTGTTTTTT
V: TRBV28; size: -; D: TRBD1; J: TRBJ2-7; CDR3: CASSSPGQGPYEQYF; DNA: TGTGCCAGCAGTTCTCCGGGACAGGGGCCCTACGAGCAGTACTTC
V: TRBV7-9; size: -; D: -; J: TRBJ1-5; CDR3: CASSFNAGGNQPQHF; DNA: TGTGCCAGCAGCTTTAATGCGGGGGGCAATCAGCCCCAGCATTTT
V: TRBV11-2; size: -; D: -; J: TRBJ2-7; CDR3: CASSFRVYEQYF; DNA: TGTGCCAGCAGCTTCAGGGTGTACGAGCAGTACTTC
V: TRBV7-9; size: -; D: -; J: TRBJ2-7; CDR3: CASSVVSYEQYF; DNA: TGTGCCAGCAGTGTAGTATCCTACGAGCAGTACTTC
V: TRBV7-2; size: -; D: -; J: TRBJ2-4; CDR3: CASAVEEGLRNIQYF; DNA: TGTGCCAGCGCGGTGGAGGAGGGACTGCGAAACATTCAGTACTTC
V: TRBV11-3; size: -; D: TRBD1; J: TRBJ2-1; CDR3: CASSSTGGGSEQFF; DNA: TGTGCCAGCAGCTCGACAGGGGGAGGTTCTGAGCAGTTCTTC
V: TRBV28; size: -; D: TRBD2; J: TRBJ2-1; CDR3: CASSFPGLASNEQFF; DNA: TGTGCCAGCAGTTTCCCCGGACTAGCGTCGAATGAGCAGTTCTTC
V: TRBV7-8; size: -; D: -; J: TRBJ2-1; CDR3: CASSLDPGLLVHEQFF; DNA: TGTGCCAGCAGCTTAGACCCGGGACTCCTAGTGCATGAGCAGTTCTTC
V: TRBV7-8; size: -; D: -; J: TRBJ2-1; CDR3: CASNPRGQPYNEQFF; DNA: TGTGCCAGCAACCCCCGGGGTCAGCCCTACAATGAGCAGTTCTTC
V: TRBV18; size: -; D: -; J: TRBJ2-2; CDR3: CASSPVYNTGELFF; DNA: TGTGCCAGCTCACCGGTCTATAACACCGGGGAGCTGTTTTTT
V: TRBV6-5; size: -; D: TRBD1; J: TRBJ1-1; CDR3: CASMDRGDTEAFF; DNA: TGTGCCAGCATGGACAGGGGAGACACTGAAGCTTTCTTT
V: TRBV9; size: few; D: -; J: TRBJ1-5; CDR3: CASSVGGNSNQPQHF; DNA: TGTGCCAGCAGCGTGGGCGGGAATAGCAATCAGCCCCAGCATTTT
V: TRBV6-5; size: -; D: TRBD1; J: TRBJ2-3; CDR3: CASRRDRAVDTQYF; DNA: TGTGCCAGCAGAAGGGACAGGGCAGTCGATACGCAGTATTTT
V: TRBV2; size: few; D: TRBD1; J: TRBJ2-7; CDR3: CATRNGQASYEQYF; DNA: TGTGCCACCAGAAACGGACAGGCCTCGTACGAGCAGTACTTC
V: TRBV28; size: once; D: -; J: TRBJ2-5; CDR3: CASSLPGSLGTQYF; DNA: TGTGCCAGCAGTTTACCCGGGAGCCTCGGGACCCAGTACTTC
V: TRBV18; size: -; D: -; J: TRBJ2-5; CDR3: CASSPSSETQYF; DNA: TGTGCCAGCTCACCTTCCTCGGAGACCCAGTACTTC
V: TRBV5-8; size: -; D: TRBD1; J: TRBJ2-7; CDR3: CASSIDRGSEQYF; DNA: TGTGCCAGCAGCATCGACAGGGGCTCCGAGCAGTACTTC
V: TRBV10-2; size: few; D: TRBD2; J: TRBJ2-7; CDR3: CASRSSGLTHYEQYF; DNA: TGCGCCAGCAGATCCTCGGGACTAACTCACTACGAGCAGTACTTC
V: TRBV6-1; size: -; D: -; J: TRBJ2-7; CDR3: CASSGWVADPYEQYF; DNA: TGTGCCAGCAGTGGCTGGGTGGCGGATCCCTACGAGCAGTACTTC
V: TRBV5-1; size: -; D: -; J: TRBJ2-7; CDR3: CASSLDDSITYEQYF; DNA: TGCGCCAGCAGCTTGGACGACAGCATTACCTACGAGCAGTACTTC
V: TRBV29-1; size: once; D: TRBD1; J: TRBJ1-2; CDR3: CSVVYSGTANYGYTF; DNA: TGCAGCGTTGTTTATAGCGGGACAGCTAACTATGGCTACACCTTC
V: TRBV19; size: -; D: -; J: TRBJ1-4; CDR3: CASSSRRGMTGLFF; DNA: TGTGCCAGTAGTTCTCGACGGGGAATGACGGGACTGTTTTTT
V: TRBV20-1; size: -; D: TRBD1; J: TRBJ2-7; CDR3: CSAGGDYEQYF; DNA: TGCAGTGCAGGGGGCGACTACGAGCAGTACTTC
V: TRBV9; size: -; D: -; J: TRBJ2-1; CDR3: CASSVGELEIHNEQFF; DNA: TGTGCCAGCAGCGTAGGAGAACTAGAGATCCACAATGAGCAGTTCTTC
V: TRBV28; size: -; D: -; J: TRBJ2-7; CDR3: CASSQGVNEQYF; DNA: TGTGCCAGCTCCCAGGGTGTCAACGAGCAGTACTTC
V: TRBV19; size: -; D: TRBD1; J: TRBJ2-7; CDR3: CASSAGQGFYEQYF; DNA: TGTGCCAGTAGTGCGGGACAGGGTTTCTACGAGCAGTACTTC
V: TRBV5-1; size: -; D: -; J: TRBJ2-3; CDR3: CASSLQPGQNTDTQYF; DNA: TGCGCCAGCAGCCTTCAACCGGGACAAAACACAGATACGCAGTATTTT
V: TRBV27; size: once; D: TRBD1; J: TRBJ2-7; CDR3: CASGQGNEQYF; DNA: TGTGCCAGCGGACAGGGAAACGAGCAGTACTTC
V: TRBV7-9; size: -; D: -; J: TRBJ1-5; CDR3: CASSLGYGETNQPQHF; DNA: TGTGCCAGCTCCTTGGGGTACGGGGAAACCAATCAGCCCCAGCATTTT
V: TRBV5-6; size: -; D: -; J: TRBJ2-3; CDR3: CASSPLYTDTQYF; DNA: TGTGCCAGCAGCCCCCTATACACAGATACGCAGTATTTT
V: TRBV5-1; size: -; D: TRBD2; J: TRBJ2-7; CDR3: CASRTGLAETYEQYF; DNA: TGCGCCAGCAGGACGGGACTAGCGGAGACCTACGAGCAGTACTTC
V: TRBV25-1; size: -; D: -; J: TRBJ2-3; CDR3: CASRREAGTDTQYF; DNA: TGTGCCAGCAGGAGAGAGGCGGGCACAGATACGCAGTATTTT
V: TRBV29-1; size: -; D: TRBD1; J: TRBJ2-1; CDR3: CSVDRVNNEQFF; DNA: TGCAGCGTCGACAGGGTGAACAATGAGCAGTTCTTC
V: TRBV5-1; size: -; D: TRBD2; J: TRBJ2-2; CDR3: CASRPTSGIRTGELFF; DNA: TGCGCCAGCCGCCCGACTAGCGGGATCAGGACCGGGGAGCTGTTTTTT